The following is a T cell receptor beta chain sequence with its context. The data stem from a study of blood T cell repertoires in COVID-19. The overall study: Spain, Italy and the United States supplied samples that represented acute and convalescent COVID-19.

Per the germline V gene, CDR1 is KGHSH and CDR2 is LQKENI. V lost 5 bases and J lost 1; bases outside the gene matches: 5. The CDR3 consists of 15 residues. Some clones are missing from TCRdb's copy, which holds only in-frame ones; the method was immunoSEQ multiplex PCR. This sample yields about 400,000 clones, of which roughly 90% are seen a single time; over 1% belongs to the top ten. The chain has TRBV18 and TRBJ2-7, with TRBD1 matching 10 bases. The receptor comes from a man aged 40-55 years with acute or convalescent COVID-19. Source material: peripheral blood. The DNA of the CDR3 is TGTGCCAGCTCAGAAGGACAGGGGGAGTCCTACGAGCAGTACTTC. This codes for CASSEGQGESYEQYF.